What follows are 26 T cell receptor beta chains derived from one specimen sequenced in a study of T cell clonality in common variable immunodeficiency. Clones were read by immunoSEQ multiplex PCR, and TCRdb kept only the in-frame ones, dropping some. The sample has 50,000 to 60,000 clones, none seen only once. The material sequenced was peripheral blood mononuclear cells. The receptors stem from a person aged 18 to 70 in good health.

This clone has a count of ten or more. The CDR3 extends 3 residues past the end of the read, so its final part is completed from the germline J gene. The rearrangement uses TRBV19 and TRBJ2-2, with 8 nucleotides matching TRBD1. V lost 7 bases to trimming and J lost 5 bases; unmatched junction nucleotides: 12. Germline values: CDR1 LNHDA, CDR2 SQIVND (reference sequence). The CDR3 has 16 amino acids. The sequenced part of the CDR3 DNA is TGTGCCAGTATAAGACAGGGGCCGGGATGGACCGGGGAG. Protein sequence: CASIRQGPGWTGE. The whole CDR3 is CASIRQGPGWTGELFF.

This clone was recorded many times. The read is 3 residues too short to cover the CDR3 end, so that end is filled in from the germline J gene. This chain joins TRBV20-1 and TRBJ2-4, with 11 positions matching TRBD1. Trimming removed 6 bases from V and 7 bases from J; junction bases left unmatched: 5. Germline CDR1 reads DFQATT; CDR2 reads SNEGSKA (reference sequence). CDR3 size: 13 residues. The part of the CDR3 DNA that was read is TGCAGTGCCCAGGACAGGGGGCCTAACATT. Translated, it gives CSAQDRGPNI. The complete CDR3 sequence is CSAQDRGPNIQYF.

This clone was counted ten times or more. Read sequence stops 3 residues before the CDR3 end, and the germline J gene provides the missing end. This chain connects TRBV20-1 to TRBJ1-5; D ambiguous. The CDR3 totals 15 residues. With 0 bases removed from V and 4 bases from J, the gap between germline ends came to 13 bases. The germline CDR1 and CDR2 sequences are DFQATT and SNEGSKA (reference sequence). The sequenced part of the CDR3 DNA is TGCAGTGCTAGAGATAAAGGGCACCAAAATCAGCCC. Amino acids: CSARDKGHQNQP. The full-length CDR3 reads as CSARDKGHQNQPQHF.

This clone occurred many times. The read falls 3 residues short of the CDR3 end, and the missing part is taken from the germline J gene. The chain recombines TRBV24-1 with TRBJ2-5, with D possibly being TRBD2 (6 bases). V lost 7 bases, J lost 2 bases, and 13 bases lay in between. CDR3 length equals 14 residues. Germline CDR1 KGHDR, CDR2 SFDVKD. CDR3 amino acids: CATSGGTLQETQYF. The CDR3 DNA, read in part, is TGTGCCACCAGCGGGGGTACACTGCAAGAGACC.

This clone appeared many times. The CDR3 is cut off 3 residues early in the read; its end comes from the germline J gene. The chain combines TRBV18 with TRBJ2-1, with D uncertain. The V gene lost 1 base and the J gene lost 5 bases, with 6 bases spanning the gap. The germline gives CDR1 KGHSH, CDR2 LQKENI. This CDR3 contains 13 residues. Here the CDR3 reads CASSPQGNNEQFF. Partial CDR3 DNA: TGTGCCAGCTCACCACAGGGTAACAATGAG.

This clone came up many times. The sequenced part of the CDR3 DNA is TGCAGTGCTAGAGATCAGGGACAGAATAGCAATCAGCCC. It yields the protein CSARDQGQNSNQP. The complete CDR3 reads CSARDQGQNSNQPQHF. The rearrangement joins TRBV20-1 to TRBJ1-5; TRBD1 aligns across 7 bases. The CDR3 is cut off 3 residues early in the read; its end comes from the germline J gene. CDR1 and CDR2 from the germline V gene are DFQATT and SNEGSKA (reference sequence). This CDR3 has 16 amino acids. V shed 0 bases and J 0 bases; nucleotides not matched to a gene: 5.

This clone showed up many times. The read ends 3 residues shy of where the CDR3 ends; the end is completed using the germline J gene. The chain has TRBV2 and TRBJ2-5; 11 bases are shared with TRBD2. Trimming took 9 bases from V and 1 from J; bases not matched to a gene: 13. This CDR3 has 17 amino acids. The germline V gene encodes CDR1 SNHLY and CDR2 FYNNEI. The CDR3 sequence is CARQGLAEGGAQETQYF. CDR3 DNA (partial): TGTGCCAGACAGGGACTAGCGGAAGGGGGGGCCCAAGAGACC.

This clone appeared many times. The sequence runs out 3 residues before the end of the CDR3; the remainder is reconstructed from the germline J gene. V gene TRBV5-4 combines with J gene TRBJ2-1, with D possibly TRBD1 on 5 matching bases. The CDR3 runs 15 residues. Looked up from germline, CDR1 is SGHNT and CDR2 is YYREEE (reference sequence). V was pared by 1 base and J by 6 bases, with 14 bases between. This CDR3 reads CASSLSRGPRNEQFF. CDR3 DNA, as far as it was read: TGTGCCAGCAGCTTGAGTAGGGGCCCACGCAATGAG.

This clone has a count of ten or more. The read gets to within 3 residues of the CDR3 end, and the germline J gene fills in the rest. This chain connects TRBV20-1 to TRBJ2-1, with a weak D call TRBD1 (5 bases). Trimming stripped 3 bases from V and 1 base from J, with 10 bases between. CDR1 and CDR2 (germline): DFQATT, SNEGSKA (reference sequence). This CDR3 is 14 amino acids long. CDR3 residues: CSARAQGSYNEQFF. The part of the CDR3 DNA that was read is TGCAGTGCTAGGGCCCAGGGTTCCTACAATGAG.

This clone was seen ten or more times. The missing CDR3 end, 3 residues past where the read stops, is filled in from the germline J gene. The chain couples TRBV7-8 to TRBJ2-1; 11 bases fit TRBD2. This CDR3 contains 16 residues. J gave up 7 bases and V 4 bases, and 9 bases lay outside the gene matches. Germline values: CDR1 SGHVS, CDR2 FQNEAQ. CDR3 DNA, as far as it was read: TGTGCCAGCAGCTCTTTAGCGGGAGGGCCGAGAAATGAG. Its translation: CASSSLAGGPRNE. The full CDR3 is CASSSLAGGPRNEQFF.

In this sample, this clone turned up many times. The CDR3 extends 3 residues past the end of the read, so its final part is completed from the germline J gene. This chain joins TRBV6-1 and TRBJ2-1, with a weak D call TRBD2 (6 bases). Trimming shortened V by 1 base and J by 1 base, and 14 bases separated the two germline ends. The CDR3 loop spans 17 amino acids. Looked up from germline, CDR1 is MNHNS and CDR2 is SASEGT. The CDR3 sequence: CASSEGFLAVSYNEQFF. The part of the CDR3 DNA that was read is TGTGCCAGCAGTGAAGGTTTCTTAGCGGTGTCCTACAATGAG.

There are many counts of this clone. The read halts 3 residues ahead of the CDR3 end, with the missing end drawn from the germline J gene. V gene TRBV5-4 combines with J gene TRBJ1-1; 9 bases align to TRBD1. V lost 2 bases to trimming and J lost 5 bases; unmatched junction nucleotides: 4. There are 14 residues in the CDR3. Per germline, CDR1 SGHNT and CDR2 YYREEE (reference sequence). The chain's CDR3 is CASSLRTGVTEAFF. Partial CDR3 DNA: TGTGCCAGCAGCTTAAGGACAGGGGTAACTGAA.

In its sample, this clone was seen many times. The sequence runs out 3 residues before the end of the CDR3; the remainder is reconstructed from the germline J gene. The gene calls are TRBV9 and TRBJ2-1; possibly TRBD2 for D (6 bases). CDR3 length equals 15 residues. Germline values: CDR1 SGDLS, CDR2 YYNGEE. Trimming shortened V by 0 bases and J by 6 bases, and 13 bases separated the two germline ends. CDR3 DNA, as far as it was read: TGTGCCAGCAGCGTAGGACTAGTGGGGCCCAATGAG. Its protein product is CASSVGLVGPNE. From start to end, the CDR3 is CASSVGLVGPNEQFF.

This clone was detected many times. From the germline J gene comes the end of the CDR3, since the read stops 3 residues before it. The chain employs TRBV10-3 and TRBJ2-3, with TRBD1 identical over 11 bases. Germline CDR1 and CDR2: ENHRY and SYGVKD. The CDR3 has 17 residues. The part of the CDR3 DNA that was read is TGTGCCATCAGTGTGACTGGACAGGGGGCCCGGCCCGGAGCG. Amino acid sequence: CAISVTGQGARPGA. In full, the CDR3 reads CAISVTGQGARPGAQYF.

This clone was seen ten or more times. The DNA ends 3 residues before the CDR3 does, and the rest of the CDR3 is filled in from the germline J gene. Other DNA variants within this sample encode the same CDR3. The gene calls are TRBV10-3 and TRBJ2-1; 14 positions agree with TRBD2. J was trimmed by 9 bases and V by 4 bases; bases with no gene match: 5. Germline V CDR1 and CDR2: ENHRY, SYGVKD. The CDR3 has 15 residues. The CDR3 DNA, read in part, is TGTGCCATCAGTGGGGGACTAGCGGGAGACGGTGAG. Translation: CAISGGLAGDGE. The entire CDR3 sequence reads CAISGGLAGDGEQFF.

This clone was observed many times. The read ends 3 residues shy of where the CDR3 ends; the end is completed using the germline J gene. The V and J genes are TRBV5-6 and TRBJ2-7, with D unclear. Germline V gene sequence: CDR1 SGHDT, CDR2 YYEEEE. Trimming removed 5 bases at V and 0 bases at J, with 15 bases between. This CDR3 comprises 15 residues. The CDR3: CASRPTPPRSYEQYF. Partial CDR3 DNA: TGTGCCAGCAGACCGACACCTCCGCGCTCCTACGAG.

This clone was seen many times. The read halts 3 residues ahead of the CDR3 end, with the missing end drawn from the germline J gene. The chain links TRBV30 to TRBJ2-1, with TRBD1 matching 11 bases. The CDR3 totals 12 residues. Germline CDR1 GTSNPN, CDR2 SVGIG (reference sequence). Trimming removed 5 bases from V and 9 bases from J; junction bases left unmatched: 3. Incomplete CDR3 DNA: TGTGCCTGGGGACAGGGGGCGCTTGAG. It codes for CAWGQGALE. The entire CDR3 protein reads CAWGQGALEQFF.

This clone was observed many times. The read ends 3 residues before the CDR3 terminus; that terminus is restored from the germline J gene. V usage is TRBV7-6 and J usage is TRBJ2-2; 11 nucleotides line up with TRBD2. The CDR3 loop spans 17 amino acids. Trimming removed 0 bases from V and 2 bases from J; junction bases left unmatched: 2. Germline lookup yields CDR1 SGHVS and CDR2 FNYEAQ. The CDR3 here is CASSLAGLAANTGELFF. The part of the CDR3 DNA that was read is TGTGCCAGCAGCTTAGCGGGACTAGCGGCCAACACCGGGGAG.

This clone was counted ten times or more. The CDR3 extends 3 residues past the end of the read, so its final part is completed from the germline J gene. The J gene is TRBJ1-5, the V gene TRBV19; no clear D gene. V lost 7 bases, J lost 0 bases, and 10 bases lay in between. The CDR3 has 14 amino acids. Germline loops: CDR1 LNHDA, CDR2 SQIVND (reference sequence). The part of the CDR3 DNA that was read is TGTGCCAGTAAAGGAGACTATAGCAATCAGCCC. Translated: CASKGDYSNQP. The whole CDR3 protein reads CASKGDYSNQPQHF.

As regards this clone: The sequenced fragment ends 3 residues before the CDR3 boundary, so the rest is inferred from the germline J gene. The rearrangement joins TRBV2 to TRBJ2-1, with TRBD2 matching 11 bases. Germline trimming cut 6 bases from V and 2 bases from J; bases unmatched to any gene: 3. This CDR3 comprises 15 residues. Germline lookup yields CDR1 SNHLY and CDR2 FYNNEI. The sequenced part of the CDR3 DNA is TGTGCCAGCAGGACTAGCGGGGAAGCCTACAATGAG. Residues: CASRTSGEAYNE. The CDR3 in full is CASRTSGEAYNEQFF.

This clone was observed at least ten times. The sequence runs out 3 residues before the end of the CDR3; the remainder is reconstructed from the germline J gene. The gene calls are TRBV20-1 and TRBJ2-5; TRBD2 matches at 8 bases. This CDR3 is built from 15 residues. Unmatched junction bases numbered 9, after V lost 1 base and J lost 5 bases. CDR1 DFQATT and CDR2 SNEGSKA come from the germline V gene (reference sequence). CDR3 in amino acids: CSARAGTSGGETQYF. The part of the CDR3 DNA that was read is TGCAGTGCTAGAGCAGGCACTAGCGGTGGGGAGACC.

At least ten counts were recorded for this clone. Read coverage stops 3 residues before the CDR3 terminus; the germline J gene supplies the remainder. The genes are TRBV30 and TRBJ1-1, with D possibly being TRBD1 (5 bases). Germline assignment: CDR1 GTSNPN and CDR2 SVGIG (reference sequence). CDR3 length: 11 amino acids. The CDR3 loop reads CAWKGTAEAFF. The DNA read from the CDR3 is TGTGCCTGGAAGGGGACTGCAGAA.

This clone appeared many times. Read coverage stops 3 residues before the CDR3 terminus; the germline J gene supplies the remainder. The chain joins TRBV28 to TRBJ2-3, with 7 bases matching TRBD2. This CDR3 is 15 amino acids long. CDR1 MDHEN and CDR2 SYDVKM come from the germline V gene. With 3 bases clipped from V and 0 bases from J, the junction kept 3 bases outside the gene matches. CDR3 DNA, as far as it was read: TGTGCCAGCAGTTTTGAACTAGCGAGCACAGATACG. Translating gives CASSFELASTDT. The full-length CDR3 reads as CASSFELASTDTQYF. Drawing the rest from reference TRBV28 and TRBJ2-3, the complete variable domain is DVKVTQSSRYLVKRTGEKVFLECVQDMDHENMFWYRQDPGLGLRLIYFSYDVKMKEKGDIPEGYSVSREKKERFSLILESASTNQTSMYLCASSFELASTDTQYFGPGTRLTVL.

The table lists this clone with many counts. The read gets to within 3 residues of the CDR3 end, and the germline J gene fills in the rest. This chain connects TRBV19 to TRBJ1-4; D remains unclear. The CDR3 is 14 amino acids. Germline assignment: CDR1 LNHDA and CDR2 SQIVND (reference sequence). V dropped 1 base and J dropped 8 bases, with 11 bases sitting between them. The CDR3 here is CASSIAATGEKLFF. CDR3 DNA, as far as it was read: TGTGCCAGTAGTATAGCAGCGACCGGGGAAAAA.

This clone was picked up many times. With the read ending 3 residues before the CDR3 end, the germline J gene is used to fill in that end. J is TRBJ2-3 and V is TRBV7-9, with unresolved D. Germline V CDR1 and CDR2: SEHNR, FQNEAQ (reference sequence). There are 15 residues in the CDR3. V gave up 1 base and J gave up 3 bases, with 11 bases separating them. The sequenced part of the CDR3 DNA is TGTGCCAGCAGCTTAGACAGAACGGTGACAGATACG. Its protein product is CASSLDRTVTDT. The CDR3 in its entirety is CASSLDRTVTDTQYF.

This clone occurred many times. The read ends 3 residues shy of where the CDR3 ends; the end is completed using the germline J gene. V and J are TRBV7-9 and TRBJ2-7, with D possibly TRBD1 on 6 matching bases. Germline V gene lookup returns CDR1 SEHNR and CDR2 FQNEAQ (reference sequence). This CDR3 comprises 15 residues. Trimming left V 5 bases short and J 2 bases short, with 16 bases between. CDR3 amino acids: CASSLARDRPYEQYF. Incomplete CDR3 DNA: TGTGCCAGCAGCCTGGCTCGAGACAGGCCCTACGAG.